This TCR beta chain was found in a study of metastatic and nonmetastatic thyroid tumors. Study details: Where malignant and benign thyroid patients were concerned, repertoires were compared across blood and tumor or nodule tissue.

Findings and limits, study-wide: Reports indicated that malignant thyroid tumors showed significantly higher TCR beta diversity than benign nodules did, in blood and tumor.

This clone was detected many times. Antigen: not known. All patients reached thyroid surgery having received no treatment beforehand. The germline V gene encodes CDR1 ENHRY and CDR2 SYGVKD. The ends were cut back, 0 bases at V and 5 bases at J, with 14 bases in the middle. The CDR3 sequence is 17 residues long. Per the authors' pipeline: The authors used CDR3 differences across clinicopathological groups to build a distant-metastasis classifier for papillary thyroid cancer. TCRdb re-called the PCR reads through MiXCR. TCRdb, not the original authors, processed these V and J calls. The data contain some 25,000 clones, under 25% of them singletons.

Specimen: blood. The origin of this receptor is a male donor with papillary thyroid cancer or a benign thyroid nodule (not recorded which). Some clones in this sample may be carry-over from other donors' samples. The chain recombines TRBV10-3 with TRBJ1-6; D possibly corresponds to TRBD1 (6 bases). CDR3 DNA sequence: TGTGCCATCAGTGAGTCGGGTGGGGGGCCCAATAATTCACCCCTCCACTTT. It specifies CAISESGGGPNNSPLHF.